This section outlines one T cell receptor beta chain sequence together with its context. Its antigen is unknown. Markers CD45RO/CCR7/CD25/CD127/CD95/CD27 served to sort CD4+ naive, central memory, regulatory and stem cell-like memory cells. Sorted populations all exceeded 95% purity. The data belong to a study of beta chain features in type 1 diabetes. Overall study results and limits: Shorter templates might be favored by PCR, equally in patients and controls. No resolution was reached here on whether HLA type influences TCRB rearrangement. Shortening that was moderate but significant affected the TCRB CDR3s of Type 1 diabetes patients in all four CD4+ subsets.

V gave up 1 base and J gave up 8 bases, with 9 bases separating them. The length of the CDR3 is 13 residues. CDR1 and CDR2 from the germline V gene are SGHVS and FQNEAQ. All of the isolated RNA was reverse transcribed, so expressed TCRB transcripts were sequenced. Generated by immunoSEQ multiplex PCR, the TCRdb table keeps only in-frame clones and is missing some. The data show over 90,000 clones, around 30% seen once. Source material: central memory CD4+ T cells from blood. The receptor comes from a woman aged 18-29 years with type 1 diabetes. The chain joins TRBV7-8 to TRBJ2-1; unclear D gene. The CDR3 DNA sequence: TGTGCCAGCAGCTTAGTCACCAGCGATGAGCAGTTCTTC. Residues: CASSLVTSDEQFF.